These T cell receptor beta chains were read from a single sample in a study of post-analysis software for immune sequencing data. Each CDR3 protein is one row after TCRdb ran MiXCR on the PCR reads. The sample lists almost 700,000 distinct CDR3 sequences, around 60% occurring once. Sequenced sample: blood. These receptors all stem from a girl aged 2-10 years with multiple sclerosis. Both conserved end residues are part of each CDR3. D genes are given only for firm matches. Clone size is given for some rows only: seen once, a few or many times, or a class if the clone is expanded.

v_gene	d_gene	j_gene	abundance	CDR3nt	CDR3aa
TRBV9	TRBD1	TRBJ2-6	NA	TGTGCCAGCAGCGGCCGGGACAGCTTACCTGGGGCCAACGTCCTGACTTTC	CASSGRDSLPGANVLTF
TRBV5-5	TRBD1	TRBJ1-2	NA	TGTGCCAGCAGCTCCACGGGACAGACTAACTATGGCTACACCTTC	CASSSTGQTNYGYTF
TRBV12-3/TRBV12-4	NA	TRBJ2-5	NA	TGTGCCAGCAGGGACTCGATCCATGAGACCCAGTACTTC	CASRDSIHETQYF
TRBV29-1	NA	TRBJ1-2	NA	TGCAGCGTTGAGCCGCAGGGCTACACCTTC	CSVEPQGYTF
TRBV10-3	TRBD2	TRBJ2-7	NA	TGTGCCATCAGTGAACGAGCGGGGGCCCTCTACGAGCAGTACTTC	CAISERAGALYEQYF
TRBV4-2	NA	TRBJ2-7	NA	TGTGCCAGCAGCCAAGATCACCTAGGCGGGGGACCCCGGGGGCGGTACTTC	CASSQDHLGGGPRGRYF
TRBV29-1	NA	TRBJ2-1	few	TGCAGCGTTTATTTAGCGTCCTACAATGAGCAGTTCTTC	CSVYLASYNEQFF
TRBV5-1	TRBD2	TRBJ2-1	NA	TGCGCCAGCAGCTTGGTAATTAGCGGGAGTGATGAGCAGTTCTTC	CASSLVISGSDEQFF
TRBV7-9	TRBD1	TRBJ2-1	NA	TGTGCCAGCAGCGTCACCGTGGAGACAGGGGATATTTCCGTCCATGAGCAGTTCTTC	CASSVTVETGDISVHEQFF
TRBV21-1	NA	TRBJ1-2	NA	TGTGCCAGCAAACCCGGGACAGGGGGCGGCGCTGGCTACACCTTC	CASKPGTGGGAGYTF
TRBV11-3	NA	TRBJ1-2	NA	TGTGCCAGCAGCTTTTGGGAGGATGGCTACACCTTC	CASSFWEDGYTF
TRBV7-2	NA	TRBJ2-5	NA	TGTGCCAGCAGCCAAAGGACGGAAGAGACCCAGTACTTC	CASSQRTEETQYF
TRBV5-1	TRBD2	TRBJ2-2	NA	TGCGCCAGCAGCTTCTCGGGACTAGCAATCGGGGAGCTGTTTTTT	CASSFSGLAIGELFF
TRBV7-2	NA	TRBJ1-2	NA	TGTACCAGCAGCTTAGAAGGGGATGGCTACACCTTC	CTSSLEGDGYTF
TRBV20-1	TRBD2	TRBJ2-3	NA	TGCAGTGCCCACGGGACTAGCGGAAACACAGATACGCAGTATTTT	CSAHGTSGNTDTQYF
TRBV7-2	NA	TRBJ2-1	NA	TGTGCCAGCAGCTGGACGGGACTCCAGGCCTACAATGAGCAGTTCTTC	CASSWTGLQAYNEQFF
TRBV11-2	NA	TRBJ2-1	once	TGTGCCAGCAGCTTTAAACGTGGGGAACAAGGCACCTACAATGAGCAGTTCTTC	CASSFKRGEQGTYNEQFF
TRBV27	NA	TRBJ2-1	NA	TGTGCCAGCAGTTTATTAGGGTTGGAAAATTACAATGAGCAGTTCTTC	CASSLLGLENYNEQFF
TRBV15	NA	TRBJ1-1	once	TGTGCCACGACACCCGCACGGACGCACACTGAAGCTTTCTTT	CATTPARTHTEAFF
TRBV28	NA	TRBJ1-5	NA	TGTGCCAGCAGTCCGCCCAGGTTAAATCAGCCCCAGCATTTT	CASSPPRLNQPQHF
TRBV6-6	NA	TRBJ2-1	NA	TGTGCCAGCAGTTACTGGGTACAGCTGACGTACAATGAGCAGTTCTTC	CASSYWVQLTYNEQFF
TRBV10-3	NA	TRBJ2-1	few	TGTGCCATCAGTAAGGGAGATGAGCAGTTCTTC	CAISKGDEQFF
TRBV29-1	NA	TRBJ2-1	few	TGCAGCGTTGTTAGGGCCGGAAATGAGCAGTTCTTC	CSVVRAGNEQFF
TRBV7-9	NA	TRBJ1-1	NA	TGTGCCAGCAAGGCCGCGCCGAACACTGAAGCTTTCTTT	CASKAAPNTEAFF
TRBV24-1	NA	TRBJ1-5	NA	TGTGCCACCAGTGAATTCGGTCAGCCCCAGCATTTT	CATSEFGQPQHF
TRBV6-5	TRBD2	TRBJ2-1	NA	TGTGCCAGCAGTTACTCTCCTCTCGGACTAGCGAGCTCCTACAATGAGCAGTTCTTC	CASSYSPLGLASSYNEQFF
TRBV10-3	NA	TRBJ1-1	NA	TGTGCCATCAGCCGTGAGGGTGCAGGGAGGAACACTGAAGCTTTCTTT	CAISREGAGRNTEAFF
TRBV20-1	NA	TRBJ1-5	NA	TGCAGTGCTACCGAACAGAGAAAGGGCCCTAATCAGCCCCAGCATTTT	CSATEQRKGPNQPQHF
TRBV10-3	NA	TRBJ1-2	NA	TGTGCCATCAGTGAGTCCGGGCAGCAGCCCCACTATGGCTACACCTTC	CAISESGQQPHYGYTF
TRBV9	TRBD1	TRBJ2-1	NA	TGTGCCAGCAGCACCGGGACAGGGGAAAACAATGAGCAGTTCTTC	CASSTGTGENNEQFF
TRBV7-9	NA	TRBJ2-5	once	TGTGCCAGCAGCTTTAAGACGGGGGGCCCCCAAGAGACCCAGTACTTC	CASSFKTGGPQETQYF
TRBV21-1	NA	TRBJ1-1	NA	TGTGTCAGCAGCACTCCGGGACAGGCGAACACTGAAGCTTTCTTT	CVSSTPGQANTEAFF
TRBV28	TRBD1	TRBJ2-7	NA	TGTGCCAGCAGTTTAAGGACAGGGGAACAGTCCTACGAGCAGTACTTC	CASSLRTGEQSYEQYF
TRBV5-1	NA	TRBJ2-3	few	TGCGCCAGCAGCTTCTCAGCCTCACCAGATACGCAGTATTTT	CASSFSASPDTQYF
TRBV20-1	NA	TRBJ2-1	NA	TGCAGTGCTAGAAAGGCCACTAATGAGCAGTTCTTC	CSARKATNEQFF
TRBV20-1	NA	TRBJ2-1	NA	TGCAGTGCGGGACACCTAAGTGATGAGCAGTTCTTC	CSAGHLSDEQFF
TRBV15	NA	TRBJ2-1	NA	TGTGCCACCAGCAGAGATAAAGGGGGGTTGTACAATGAGCAGTTCTTC	CATSRDKGGLYNEQFF
TRBV6-5	NA	TRBJ1-1	NA	TGTGCCAGCAGTTACTCGAGGCAGACCAACACTGAAGCTTTCTTT	CASSYSRQTNTEAFF
TRBV5-1	NA	TRBJ1-5	NA	TGCGCCAGCAGCTGGGACGGCAACAATCAGCCCCAGCATTTT	CASSWDGNNQPQHF
TRBV20-1	NA	TRBJ2-3	NA	TGCAGTGCTCCCAGGACGGACACAGATACGCAGTATTTT	CSAPRTDTDTQYF
TRBV5-1	NA	TRBJ2-5	NA	TGCGCCAGCACGGACGTCCAAGAGACCCAGTACTTC	CASTDVQETQYF
TRBV6-5	NA	TRBJ2-3	NA	TGTGCCAGCAGTTACTCGGTAGCGGCAGATACGCAGTATTTT	CASSYSVAADTQYF
TRBV12-3/TRBV12-4	TRBD2	TRBJ2-3	NA	TGTGCCAGCAGTTCAATGCTTAGCGGGGGCCTCACAGATACGCAGTATTTT	CASSSMLSGGLTDTQYF
TRBV24-1	NA	TRBJ2-3	NA	TGTGCCACCAGTGCACAGGGAGGGGGGACAGATACGCAGTATTTT	CATSAQGGGTDTQYF
TRBV27	TRBD2	TRBJ2-1	few	TGTGCCAGCAGTTTAGGGTCCCCGCGGGAGACGTACAATGAGCAGTTCTTC	CASSLGSPRETYNEQFF
TRBV5-1	TRBD2	TRBJ2-4	once	TGCGCCAGCAGCAATATAGCGGGAAACATTCAGTACTTC	CASSNIAGNIQYF
TRBV5-1	NA	TRBJ2-7	NA	TGCGCCAGCAGCGGAAGGGACGGGGACTACGAGCAGTACTTC	CASSGRDGDYEQYF
TRBV7-3	TRBD2	TRBJ2-7	few	TGTGCCAGCAGTCTGGGACTAGAACTTCCTGACGAGCAGTACTTC	CASSLGLELPDEQYF
TRBV10-3	NA	TRBJ2-1	few	TGTGCCATCAGGACTGGGAGCTCCTACAATGAGCAGTTCTTC	CAIRTGSSYNEQFF
TRBV27	NA	TRBJ1-2	once	TGTGCCAGCAGTTTCAAGGGATCGGTTGACTATGGCTACACCTTC	CASSFKGSVDYGYTF
TRBV30	NA	TRBJ1-2	NA	TGTGCCTGGAGTGCAGGGGACTATGGCTACACCTTC	CAWSAGDYGYTF
TRBV7-2	NA	TRBJ2-1	few	TGTGCCAGCAGCTTAGAAGGACTTGCCTACAATGAGCAGTTCTTC	CASSLEGLAYNEQFF
TRBV15	TRBD1	TRBJ2-3	NA	TGTGCCACCAGCAGAGAGGACAGGGTGGTAGATACGCAGTATTTT	CATSREDRVVDTQYF
TRBV5-1	NA	TRBJ1-2	NA	TGCGCCAGCAGCTTATCTCCCGACAGGATTGGGAGCTACACCTTC	CASSLSPDRIGSYTF
TRBV7-2	NA	TRBJ2-5	NA	TGTGCCAGCAGCTTACGGCCGGGGACGGGAGAGACCCAGTACTTC	CASSLRPGTGETQYF
TRBV6-1	NA	TRBJ2-3	few	TGTGCCAGCACTGAGCAGGGGGGGAGCACAGATACGCAGTATTTT	CASTEQGGSTDTQYF
TRBV4-2	NA	TRBJ2-1	NA	TGTGCCAGCAGCCAAGATACCAAGGCGGAGCAGTTCTTC	CASSQDTKAEQFF
TRBV4-3	NA	TRBJ1-2	few	TGCGCCAGCAGCCAAGTCGGGGGGCAAATGGATGGCTACACCTTC	CASSQVGGQMDGYTF
TRBV3-1	TRBD2	TRBJ2-3	few	TGTGCCAGCAGCCAAGATGGTCTAGCGGTTCCGCAGTATTTT	CASSQDGLAVPQYF